This passage covers 11 T cell receptor beta chains from one sample sequenced in a study of shared clonotypes between healthy human individuals. The data were produced by immunoSEQ multiplex PCR, yet TCRdb's version contains in-frame clones alone and is incomplete. This sample carries some 680,000 clones, approximately 73% of them seen once, and the ten largest clones take roughly 2%. The sequenced material came from memory CD4+ T cells sorted from blood. Described subset: CD45RA-negative fraction. Every receptor here comes from a woman between 25 and 40 years old in good health.

This chain joins TRBV2 and TRBJ2-5; the match to TRBD2 covers 7 bases. Gene TRBJ2-7 matches the end of the DNA better, so the J call may be wrong. The CDR3 has 13 residues. CDR1 SNHLY and CDR2 FYNNEI come from the germline V gene. CDR3 DNA sequence: TGTGCCAGCACCCCGGGACTACAATACGAGCAGTACTTC. It codes for CASTPGLQYEQYF.

V is TRBV19 and J is TRBJ2-5; D is undetermined. The CDR3 runs 12 residues. Germline V gene sequence: CDR1 LNHDA, CDR2 SQIVND (reference sequence). Trimming left V 8 bases short and J 1 base short, with 8 bases between. CDR3 nucleotide sequence: TGTGCCAGTGGCGTCGGCCAAGAGACCCAGTACTTC. Translating it yields CASGVGQETQYF.

Remarks on this clone: Other nucleotide sequences in the sample specify the same CDR3. The chain links TRBV29-1 to TRBJ1-1, with 7 nucleotides matching TRBD1. The CDR3 is made up of 12 amino acids. The germline gives CDR1 SQVTM, CDR2 ANQGSEA. The J segment lost 5 bases and the V segment lost 3 bases, leaving 3 bases of the junction unmatched. In nucleotides, the CDR3 is TGCAGCGTTGAGTCAGGGGGGACTGAAGCTTTCTTT. This codes for CSVESGGTEAFF.

The rearrangement links TRBV28 to TRBJ2-7; 11 bases line up with TRBD2. In germline, CDR1 is MDHEN, CDR2 SYDVKM. Trimming took 3 bases from V and 6 from J; bases not matched to a gene: 13. The CDR3 has 17 amino acids. The CDR3 nucleotides are TGTGCCAGCAGTTTCTCAGGACTAGCGGGTTTCCAGGGCGAGCAGTACTTC. It translates to CASSFSGLAGFQGEQYF. The full variable domain, in which reference TRBV28 and TRBJ2-7 provide the parts outside the CDR3, is DVKVTQSSRYLVKRTGEKVFLECVQDMDHENMFWYRQDPGLGLRLIYFSYDVKMKEKGDIPEGYSVSREKKERFSLILESASTNQTSMYLCASSFSGLAGFQGEQYFGPGTRLTVT.

The V gene is TRBV9, the J gene TRBJ2-5; possibly TRBD2 for D (5 bases). V was shortened by 0 bases and J by 1 base, with 19 bases between the two germline ends. The CDR3 length is 18 residues. Germline loops: CDR1 SGDLS, CDR2 YYNGEE. In DNA, the CDR3 is TGTGCCAGCAGCGTAGTATCGGGGTTCGGGAACGGCCAAGAGACCCAGTACTTC. Its translation is CASSVVSGFGNGQETQYF.

This clone has just a few counts. For the CDR3, the DNA is TGTGCCAGCAGCCCCCTGGGGGGGGATGGGGGCGAGCAGTACTTC. It is translated as CASSPLGGDGGEQYF. The genes are TRBV11-2 and TRBJ2-7; 7 positions match TRBD2. V was pared by 5 bases and J by 6 bases, with 13 bases of the junction left unmatched. The CDR3 contains 15 residues. CDR1 SGHAT and CDR2 FQNNGV come from the germline V gene.

The chain recombines TRBV5-4 with TRBJ2-3; 9 bases map to TRBD2. The germline gives CDR1 SGHNT, CDR2 YYREEE (reference sequence). With 4 bases clipped from V and 9 bases from J, the junction kept 12 bases outside the gene matches. The CDR3 covers 15 residues. CDR3 in DNA: TGTGCCAGCAGCCGGGGGCTAGCGGGACCCAGCACGCAGTATTTT. Translated, it gives CASSRGLAGPSTQYF.

The V gene is TRBV7-2, the J gene TRBJ2-1, with 9 bases identical to TRBD2. This CDR3 is 15 amino acids long. Germline loops: CDR1 SGHTA, CDR2 FQGNSA. J gave up 7 bases and V 4 bases, and 8 bases lay outside the gene matches. CDR3 in amino acids: CASSSSGTSSNEQFF. The CDR3 nucleotides are TGTGCCAGCAGCTCTTCCGGGACTAGCAGTAATGAGCAGTTCTTC.

This clone was seen more than once but under ten times. The chain joins TRBV6-5 to TRBJ2-7; D not certain. Germline assignment: CDR1 MNHEY and CDR2 SVGAGI. V lost 0 bases, J lost 2 bases, and 5 bases lay in between. The CDR3 is 13 residues long. CDR3 DNA sequence: TGTGCCAGCAGTTACTCGAGCGCCTACGAGCAGTACTTC. Translated: CASSYSSAYEQYF.

The genes are TRBV15 and TRBJ2-3, with D possibly being TRBD1 or TRBD2 (7 bases each). V was trimmed by 9 bases and J by 4 bases, leaving 20 bases between them. Germline V gene data show CDR1 as LNHNV and CDR2 as YYDKDF (reference sequence). The CDR3 has 15 amino acids. CDR3 coding DNA: TGTGCCACGGGAGGGGGCGGGAGAGTCCCAGATACGCAGTATTTT. Translation: CATGGGGRVPDTQYF.

The chain uses TRBV2 and TRBJ2-7; 10 bases map to TRBD2. CDR3 length: 17 amino acids. The germline V gene encodes CDR1 SNHLY and CDR2 FYNNEI. The ends lost 6 bases at V and 9 bases at J; junction bases unmatched: 20. Here the CDR3 reads CASRNGLTSGQGTMQYF. The CDR3, as DNA: TGTGCCAGCAGGAACGGGTTGACTAGCGGGCAAGGGACCATGCAGTACTTC.